Listed below are T cell receptor beta chains from one sample, sequenced in a study of blood T cell repertoires in COVID-19. TCRdb's table, derived via immunoSEQ multiplex PCR, lists solely in-frame clones and lacks some. The data show roughly 100,000 clones, with approximately 80% seen just once and over 7.5% held by the top ten. The sequenced material came from peripheral blood. Every receptor here comes from a man aged 55-75 years with active or convalescent COVID-19. Each CDR3 is given with its conserved first and last residue. D genes are given only for firm matches. Clone size is given for some rows only: seen once, a few or many times, or a class if the clone is expanded.

clone size	V gene	J gene	D gene	CDR3 protein	CDR3 DNA
.	TRBV4-1	TRBJ2-7	TRBD1	CASSPLRGGEEQYF	TGCGCCAGCAGCCCCTTGCGAGGGGGCGAAGAGCAGTACTTC
once	TRBV6-5	TRBJ2-3	.	CASSSQGSVTDTQYF	TGTGCCAGCAGTTCTCAGGGGTCAGTCACAGATACGCAGTATTTT
.	TRBV5-1	TRBJ1-2	.	CASSLGPDGYTF	TGCGCCAGCAGCTTGGGTCCGGATGGCTACACCTTC
.	TRBV28	TRBJ2-1	TRBD2	CASSRPPGTSPGRSYNEQFF	TGTGCCAGCAGTCGTCCCCCCGGGACTAGTCCTGGGAGGTCCTACAATGAGCAGTTCTTC
.	TRBV3-1/TRBV3-2	TRBJ1-2	.	CASSYQGRRNYGYTF	TGTGCCAGCAGTTATCAGGGGCGACGGAACTATGGCTACACCTTC
.	TRBV5-6	TRBJ1-5	TRBD1	CASSATRQGRDQPQHF	TGTGCCAGCAGCGCCACCCGACAGGGCAGGGATCAGCCCCAGCATTTT
medium-sized	TRBV29-1	TRBJ1-1	.	CSVEVGGGNTEAFF	TGCAGCGTTGAAGTTGGGGGGGGGAACACTGAAGCTTTCTTT
many	TRBV6-2/TRBV6-3	TRBJ2-2	TRBD2	CASSYTAGTTYGELFF	TGTGCCAGCAGTTACACCGCCGGGACTACATACGGGGAGCTGTTTTTT
.	TRBV5-4	TRBJ2-1	TRBD2	CASSSPGTRNNEQFF	TGTGCCAGCAGCTCACCGGGGACTAGAAACAATGAGCAGTTCTTC
.	TRBV13	TRBJ1-5	TRBD1	CASSAGTAYGPQHF	TGTGCCAGCAGCGCCGGGACAGCCTATGGGCCCCAGCATTTT
.	TRBV7-3	TRBJ1-6	.	CASSLSGGASPLHF	TGTGCCAGCAGCTTATCGGGGGGAGCATCACCCCTCCACTTT
.	TRBV4-1	TRBJ2-1	TRBD2	CASSPEREIRYNEQFF	TGCGCCAGCAGCCCGGAGCGGGAGATTCGGTACAATGAGCAGTTCTTC
once	TRBV12-3/TRBV12-4	TRBJ1-5	.	CASSFDFNQPQHF	TGTGCCAGCAGTTTTGACTTTAATCAGCCCCAGCATTTT
.	TRBV2	TRBJ2-1	.	CASGRDYNEQFF	TGTGCCAGTGGACGGGATTACAATGAGCAGTTCTTC
.	TRBV4-3	TRBJ2-5	TRBD2	CASSQAGTTKETQYF	TGCGCCAGCAGCCAAGCCGGGACTACAAAAGAGACCCAGTACTTC
.	TRBV10-3	TRBJ2-1	TRBD2	CAIRGSGGSYNEQFF	TGTGCCATCAGAGGGAGCGGGGGGTCCTACAATGAGCAGTTCTTC
.	TRBV19	TRBJ2-1	TRBD1	CASSISWQGARNEQFF	TGTGCCAGTAGTATATCCTGGCAGGGGGCTCGCAATGAGCAGTTCTTC
once	TRBV5-1	TRBJ1-2	.	CASSLAVRDSSGYTF	TGCGCCAGCAGCTTGGCCGTCAGGGACTCGAGTGGCTACACCTTC
.	TRBV12-3/TRBV12-4	TRBJ1-1	TRBD1	CASSYRGREAFF	TGTGCCAGCAGTTACAGGGGGCGCGAAGCTTTCTTT
.	TRBV6-1	TRBJ1-5	.	CASSENQVGQPQHF	TGTGCCAGCAGTGAAAACCAGGTCGGTCAGCCCCAGCATTTT
.	TRBV7-9	TRBJ2-2	.	CASSSTEVPGELFF	TGTGCCAGCAGCTCTACGGAGGTCCCCGGGGAGCTGTTTTTT
.	TRBV6-4	TRBJ1-5	TRBD1	CASSDPGQPPRTFGQPQHF	TGTGCCAGCAGTGATCCGGGACAGCCACCCCGGACATTCGGTCAGCCCCAGCATTTT
.	TRBV2	TRBJ2-3	TRBD2	CASREGTSGSTDTQYF	TGTGCCAGCAGGGAGGGGACTAGCGGGAGCACAGATACGCAGTATTTT
few	TRBV6-5	TRBJ1-2	.	CASSYIVADSSGYTF	TGTGCCAGCAGCTACATAGTAGCGGACTCTTCTGGCTACACCTTC
.	TRBV6-5	TRBJ2-1	TRBD1	CASSPDRGNYNEQFF	TGTGCCAGCAGCCCGGACAGGGGGAATTACAATGAGCAGTTCTTC
.	TRBV2	TRBJ2-3	TRBD1	CASSRQGTADTQYF	TGTGCCAGCAGTAGACAGGGCACTGCAGATACGCAGTATTTT
few	TRBV7-2	TRBJ1-1	TRBD1	CASVGQPYTEAFF	TGTGCCAGCGTGGGACAGCCCTACACTGAAGCTTTCTTT
few	TRBV4-1	TRBJ2-5	TRBD2	CASSQGTSGRGETQYF	TGCGCCAGCAGCCAAGGGACTAGCGGGAGGGGGGAGACCCAGTACTTC
.	TRBV27	TRBJ1-2	.	CASSSNPPGLYGYTF	TGTGCCAGCAGTTCTAACCCCCCGGGACTCTATGGCTACACCTTC
.	TRBV5-1	TRBJ1-1	.	CASSLLGSGVSFF	TGCGCCAGCAGCTTGCTAGGATCAGGGGTATCTTTCTTT
.	TRBV29-1	TRBJ1-5	.	CSAQEDSNQPQHF	TGCAGCGCTCAGGAGGACTCGAATCAGCCCCAGCATTTT